One sample yielded the 9 T cell receptor beta chains listed below, sequenced in a study of blood T cell repertoires in COVID-19 (dated by TCRdb to 2020 to 2021). Library construction relied on the immunoSEQ multiplex PCR assay. Held by TCRdb, this immuneACCESS table contains in-frame sequences only and omits some clones. Under half of the omission traces to an unresolved V gene where checked; the cause of the rest is unknown. Within this sample are approximately 350,000 clones, with 75% to 90% of them counted one time only. The ten largest make up 0.95% to 1.1% of the sample. The sequencing sample was made of PBMCs or T cells enriched from blood (not recorded which). The receptors were sampled from a man aged 18 to 35 who had recovered from COVID-19.

This clone has only one observation. The rearrangement links TRBV9 to TRBJ2-6, with D possibly matching TRBD1 (6 bases). Trimming took 3 bases from V and 3 from J, leaving 10 bases between them. CDR3 length: 15 residues. Germline V CDR1 and CDR2: SGDLS, YYNGEE. The CDR3 reads CASSEGVDGANVLTF. The CDR3 bases are TGTGCCAGCAGCGAGGGGGTGGATGGGGCCAACGTCCTGACTTTC. Variable domain in full (rest from reference TRBV9 and TRBJ2-6): DSGVTQTPKHLITATGQRVTLRCSPRSGDLSVYWYQQSLDQGLQFLIQYYNGEERAKGNILERFSAQQFPDLHSELNLSSLELGDSALYFCASSEGVDGANVLTFGAGSRLTVL.

The J gene is TRBJ2-1, the V gene TRBV10-3, with 10 bases matching TRBD2. The germline V gene encodes CDR1 ENHRY and CDR2 SYGVKD. CDR3 length: 17 residues. V was clipped by 0 bases and J by 5 bases; unmatched bases: 7. Here the CDR3 reads CAISESPMTSGHNEQFF. CDR3 nucleotide sequence: TGTGCCATCAGTGAGTCTCCGATGACTAGCGGGCACAATGAGCAGTTCTTC.

The rearrangement uses TRBV24-1 and TRBJ1-2; D is ambiguous. The CDR3 totals 14 residues. Germline CDR1 reads KGHDR; CDR2 reads SFDVKD. Deletions cut 6 bases from V and 4 bases from J, with 14 bases between. Written as DNA, the CDR3 is TGTGCCACCAGTAGCCCGGGTCGCCCCTATGGCTACACCTTC. Translating it yields CATSSPGRPYGYTF.

The V and J genes are TRBV7-6 and TRBJ2-7; 9 nucleotides align to TRBD2. Germline V lookup: CDR1 SGHVS, CDR2 FNYEAQ. There are 15 residues in the CDR3. Trimming cost V 4 bases and J 3 bases; bases outside gene matches: 7. The CDR3 here is CASSSRAGGHYEQYF. The CDR3 DNA follows: TGTGCCAGCAGCTCGCGAGCGGGAGGCCACTACGAGCAGTACTTC.

This clone was found a few times. The rearrangement links TRBV6-5 to TRBJ2-7; D is possibly TRBD2 (5 bases). Trimming stripped 9 bases from V and 3 bases from J, with 15 bases between. From germline, CDR1 is MNHEY and CDR2 SVGAGI. This CDR3 region has 13 residues. The CDR3 loop is CASEDAGSYEQYF. The DNA of the CDR3 is TGTGCCAGTGAAGATGCGGGTAGCTACGAGCAGTACTTC.

This clone was seen only once. V usage is TRBV19 and J usage is TRBJ2-1, with 8 bases matching TRBD1. The CDR3 sequence is 16 residues long. J gave up 6 bases and V 5 bases, and 12 bases lay outside the gene matches. From germline, CDR1 is LNHDA and CDR2 SQIVND (reference sequence). As DNA, the CDR3 is TGTGCCAGTAGTCCGCAATGGACAGGGAGGTCCAATGAGCAGTTCTTC. Encoded protein: CASSPQWTGRSNEQFF. The whole variable domain, remainder taken from reference TRBV19 and TRBJ2-1, is DGGITQSPKYLFRKEGQNVTLSCEQNLNHDAMYWYRQDPGQGLRLIYYSQIVNDFQKGDIAEGYSVSREKKESFPLTVTSAQKNPTAFYLCASSPQWTGRSNEQFFGPGTRLTVL.

This clone has a single count. This chain joins TRBV2 and TRBJ2-3, with D possibly TRBD2 on 6 matching bases. There are 17 residues in the CDR3. Germline CDR1 SNHLY, CDR2 FYNNEI. V shed 2 bases and J shed 2 bases, with 17 bases lying between them. The chain's CDR3 is CASSEFGLTAHTDTQYF. Written as DNA, the CDR3 is TGTGCCAGCAGTGAATTTGGACTAACTGCCCACACAGATACGCAGTATTTT.

The V and J genes are TRBV6-2 or TRBV6-3 and TRBJ1-1; no definite D call. Germline values: CDR1 MNHEY, CDR2 SVGEGT. Trimming took 5 bases from V and 5 from J, leaving 6 bases between them. The CDR3 loop spans 11 amino acids. The CDR3 coding sequence is TGTGCCAGCAGTCCAGGAACTGAAGCTTTCTTT. This codes for CASSPGTEAFF.

The chain employs TRBV13 and TRBJ2-7, with 9 bases identical to TRBD1. J was trimmed by 13 bases and V by 6 bases; bases with no gene match: 10. Germline values: CDR1 PRHDT, CDR2 FYEKMQ (reference sequence). This CDR3 spans 12 amino acids. In nucleotides, the CDR3 is TGTGCCAGCAGTTCTGGACAGGGGTGGGTTTACTTC. The encoded protein is CASSSGQGWVYF.